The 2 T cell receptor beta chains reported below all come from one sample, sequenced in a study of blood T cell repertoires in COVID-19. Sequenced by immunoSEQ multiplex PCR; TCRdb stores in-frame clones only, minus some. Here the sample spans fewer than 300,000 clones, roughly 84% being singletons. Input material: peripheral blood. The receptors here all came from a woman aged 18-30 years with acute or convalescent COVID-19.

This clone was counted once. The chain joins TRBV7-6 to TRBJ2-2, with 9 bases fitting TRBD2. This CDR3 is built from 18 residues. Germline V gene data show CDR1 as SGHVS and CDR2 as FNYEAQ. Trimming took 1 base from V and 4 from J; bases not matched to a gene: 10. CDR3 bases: TGTGCCAGCAGCTTAGAGGCTAGCGGGATTTTGAGCACCGGGGAGCTGTTTTTT. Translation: CASSLEASGILSTGELFF.

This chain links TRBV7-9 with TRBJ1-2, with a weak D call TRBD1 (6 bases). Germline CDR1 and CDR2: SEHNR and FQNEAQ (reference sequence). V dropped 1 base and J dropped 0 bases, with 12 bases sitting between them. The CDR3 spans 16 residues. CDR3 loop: CASSLDVGGANYGYTF. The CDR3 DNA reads TGTGCCAGCAGCTTAGACGTAGGGGGGGCTAACTATGGCTACACCTTC.